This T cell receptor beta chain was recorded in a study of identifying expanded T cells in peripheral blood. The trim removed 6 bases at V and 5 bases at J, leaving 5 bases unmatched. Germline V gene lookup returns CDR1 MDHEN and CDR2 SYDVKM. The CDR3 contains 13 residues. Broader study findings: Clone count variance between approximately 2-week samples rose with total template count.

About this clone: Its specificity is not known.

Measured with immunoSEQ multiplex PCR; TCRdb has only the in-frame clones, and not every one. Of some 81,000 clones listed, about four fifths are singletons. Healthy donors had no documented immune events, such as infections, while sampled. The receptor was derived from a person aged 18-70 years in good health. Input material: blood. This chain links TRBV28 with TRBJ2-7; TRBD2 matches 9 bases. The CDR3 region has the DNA TGTGCCAGCAGGGCTAGCGGGATGGACGAGCAGTACTTC. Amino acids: CASRASGMDEQYF.